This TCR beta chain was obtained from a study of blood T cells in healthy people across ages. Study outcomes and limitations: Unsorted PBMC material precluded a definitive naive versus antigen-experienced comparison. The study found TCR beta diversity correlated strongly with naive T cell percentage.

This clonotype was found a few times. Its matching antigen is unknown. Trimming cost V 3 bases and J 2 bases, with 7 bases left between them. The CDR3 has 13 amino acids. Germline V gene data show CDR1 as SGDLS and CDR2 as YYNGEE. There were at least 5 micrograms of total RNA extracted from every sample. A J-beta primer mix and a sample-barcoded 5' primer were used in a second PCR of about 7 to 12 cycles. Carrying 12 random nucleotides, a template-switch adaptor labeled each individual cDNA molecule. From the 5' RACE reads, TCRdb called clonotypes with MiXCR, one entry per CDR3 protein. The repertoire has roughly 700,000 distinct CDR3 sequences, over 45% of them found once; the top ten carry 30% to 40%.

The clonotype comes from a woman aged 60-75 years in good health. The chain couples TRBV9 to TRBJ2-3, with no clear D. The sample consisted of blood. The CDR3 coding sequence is TGTGCCAGCAGCGCGTCCCTCACAGATACGCAGTATTTT. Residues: CASSASLTDTQYF.